This entry lists 11 T cell receptor beta chains sequenced from one sample in a study of OX40 agonist ivuxolimab in advanced cancers. Measured with immunoSEQ multiplex PCR; TCRdb has only the in-frame clones, and not every one. The sample records about 100,000 clones, 89% being singletons. Sequenced here: CD4+ or CD8+ T cells sorted from blood, sampled in a trial of the OX40 agonist ivuxolimab. These receptors were collected from an adult with an advanced solid tumor such as melanoma, head and neck, liver or kidney cancer.

The table lists this clone with a few counts. The chain couples TRBV19 to TRBJ1-2; maybe TRBD1 (5 bases). Trimming removed 3 bases from V and 4 bases from J, with 9 bases in between. The CDR3 totals 13 residues. Germline V lookup: CDR1 LNHDA, CDR2 SQIVND (reference sequence). CDR3 amino acids: CASSIGRAYGYTF. The CDR3 region has the DNA TGTGCCAGTAGTATCGGCAGGGCCTATGGCTACACCTTC.

The chain is built from TRBV7-3 and TRBJ2-2; TRBD1 aligns across 8 bases. The CDR3 is made up of 14 amino acids. Germline V gene data show CDR1 as SGHTA and CDR2 as FQGTGA. After removal of 5 bases from V and 6 bases from J, the junction contained 5 bases not matched to a gene. This chain's CDR3 is CASSPQGAAGELFF. Here the CDR3 DNA reads TGTGCCAGCAGCCCTCAGGGGGCAGCCGGGGAGCTGTTTTTT.

This clone turned up a few times. For the CDR3, the DNA is TGTGCCAGTAGATTACGCATGGCAGGCGACACCGGGGAGCTGTTTTTT. Protein sequence: CASRLRMAGDTGELFF. The J gene is TRBJ2-2, the V gene TRBV19; D is unresolved. CDR1 and CDR2 from the germline V gene are LNHDA and SQIVND (reference sequence). Trimming stripped 6 bases from V and 3 bases from J, with 17 bases between. The CDR3 extends over 16 amino acids.

The rearrangement joins TRBV2 to TRBJ1-1, with no clear D. Trimming removed 7 bases from V and 4 bases from J, with 10 bases in between. Germline-derived CDR1 and CDR2 are SNHLY and FYNNEI. The CDR3 length is 12 residues. The CDR3 reads CASTRQRTEAFF. The CDR3 DNA reads as TGTGCCAGCACTCGGCAGCGCACTGAAGCTTTCTTT.

The rearrangement joins TRBV14 to TRBJ1-4; TRBD1 is a possible D gene (5 bases). The V end was cut by 4 bases, the J end by 7 bases, with 16 bases between. There are 15 residues in the CDR3. Germline CDR1 SGHDN, CDR2 FVKESK. The CDR3 DNA reads TGTGCCAGCAGCCGAAATATAGGGGTGGGTGAAAAACTGTTTTTT. This sequence encodes CASSRNIGVGEKLFF.

The chain links TRBV5-1 to TRBJ2-1; TRBD2 aligns across 7 bases. This CDR3 spans 20 amino acids. In germline, CDR1 is SGHRS, CDR2 YFSETQ. With V trimmed by 3 bases and J by 0 bases, 18 bases remained unmatched. CDR3 bases: TGCGCCAGCAGCTCCCCGGGAAGTTTGGCTAGCGGAAACTCCTACAATGAGCAGTTCTTC. Protein product: CASSSPGSLASGNSYNEQFF.

The chain has TRBV5-4 and TRBJ2-3; 8 nucleotides agree with TRBD2. Germline V gene sequence: CDR1 SGHNT, CDR2 YYREEE (reference sequence). The CDR3 is 16 residues long. Unmatched junction bases numbered 6, after V lost 1 base and J lost 2 bases. CDR3 protein: CASSLMRGVITDTQYF. CDR3 in DNA: TGTGCCAGCAGCTTGATGCGGGGGGTAATCACAGATACGCAGTATTTT.

The chain combines TRBV7-6 with TRBJ1-4, with no clear D. This CDR3 contains 16 residues. Between the trimmed V and J ends, which lost 1 base and 0 bases, there was a span of 9 bases. Germline CDR1 reads SGHVS; CDR2 reads FNYEAQ. DNA of the CDR3: TGTGCCAGCAGCTTAGGGAGTTTCGCAACTAATGAAAAACTGTTTTTT. This codes for CASSLGSFATNEKLFF.

The chain recombines TRBV27 with TRBJ2-3; tentative D call: TRBD2 (6 bases). Germline CDR1 reads MNHEY; CDR2 reads SMNVEV (reference sequence). Trimming stripped 3 bases from V and 2 bases from J, with 12 bases between. This CDR3 is built from 15 residues. DNA for the CDR3: TGTGCCAGCAGTTTGGGGCGGGGAGTCACAGATACGCAGTATTTT. Protein: CASSLGRGVTDTQYF.

CDR3 sequence reads: CSVGGGRDIQYF. The CDR3 bases are TGCAGCGTTGGGGGGGGACGAGACATTCAGTACTTC. J is TRBJ2-4 and V is TRBV29-1, with 7 bases aligning to TRBD2. The CDR3 totals 12 residues. V lost 4 bases to trimming and J lost 8 bases; unmatched junction nucleotides: 5. Germline V gene data show CDR1 as SQVTM and CDR2 as ANQGSEA.

V gene TRBV11-2 combines with J gene TRBJ2-3; 8 bases line up with TRBD1. Germline trimming cut 4 bases from V and 3 bases from J; bases unmatched to any gene: 15. This CDR3 comprises 18 residues. The V gene's germline CDR1 is SGHAT and CDR2 FQNNGV. The CDR3 DNA follows: TGTGCCAGCAGCTACGATCCTCGGACAGGGCGTTTGACAGATACGCAGTATTTT. As protein: CASSYDPRTGRLTDTQYF.